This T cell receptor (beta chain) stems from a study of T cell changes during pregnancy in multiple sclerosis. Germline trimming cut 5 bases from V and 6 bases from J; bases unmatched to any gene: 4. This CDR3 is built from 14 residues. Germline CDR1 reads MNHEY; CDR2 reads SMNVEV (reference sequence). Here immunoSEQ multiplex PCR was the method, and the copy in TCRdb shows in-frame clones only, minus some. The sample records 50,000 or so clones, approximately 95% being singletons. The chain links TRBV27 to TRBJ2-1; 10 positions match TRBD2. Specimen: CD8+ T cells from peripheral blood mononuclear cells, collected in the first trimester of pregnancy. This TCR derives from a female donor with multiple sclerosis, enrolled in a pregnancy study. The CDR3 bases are TGTGCCAGCAGTCTGGCTAGCGGGAGCAATGAGCAGTTCTTC. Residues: CASSLASGSNEQFF.